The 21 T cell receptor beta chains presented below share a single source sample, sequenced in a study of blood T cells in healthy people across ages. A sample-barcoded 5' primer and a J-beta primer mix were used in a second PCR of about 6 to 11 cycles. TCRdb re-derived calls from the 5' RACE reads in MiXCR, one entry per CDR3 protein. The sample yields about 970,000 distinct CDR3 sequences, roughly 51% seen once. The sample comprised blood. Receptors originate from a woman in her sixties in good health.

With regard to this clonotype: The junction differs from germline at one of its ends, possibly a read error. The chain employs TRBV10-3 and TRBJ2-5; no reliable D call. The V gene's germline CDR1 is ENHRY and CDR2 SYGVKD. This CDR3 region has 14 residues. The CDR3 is CAISELLNQEAQYF. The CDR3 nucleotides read TGTGCCATCAGTGAGTTACTGAATCAAGAGGCCCAGTACTTC.

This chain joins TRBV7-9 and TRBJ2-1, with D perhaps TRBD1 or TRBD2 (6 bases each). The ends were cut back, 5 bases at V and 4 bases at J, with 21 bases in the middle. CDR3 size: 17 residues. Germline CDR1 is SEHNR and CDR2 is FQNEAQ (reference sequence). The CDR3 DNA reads TGTGCCAGCAGCCCGATACCCGGGGGCGCAGTTTACAATGAGCAGTTCTTC. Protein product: CASSPIPGGAVYNEQFF.

CDR3 sequence (DNA): TGCAGCGTAGTGGACAGGAGAACACCTTTAAACAATGAGCAGTTCTTC. Translating it yields CSVVDRRTPLNNEQFF. The V call is TRBV29-1, the J call TRBJ2-1; 7 positions match TRBD1. The junction had 16 bases not matched to a gene; V was cut back by 6 bases and J by 5 bases. This CDR3 has 16 amino acids. Germline assignment: CDR1 SQVTM and CDR2 ANQGSEA.

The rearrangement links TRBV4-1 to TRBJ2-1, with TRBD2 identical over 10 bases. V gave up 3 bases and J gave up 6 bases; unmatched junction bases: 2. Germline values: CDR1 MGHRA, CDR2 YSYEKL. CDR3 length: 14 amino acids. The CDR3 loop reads CASSQGLASNEQFF. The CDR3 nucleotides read TGCGCCAGCAGCCAGGGACTAGCGTCCAATGAGCAGTTCTTC.

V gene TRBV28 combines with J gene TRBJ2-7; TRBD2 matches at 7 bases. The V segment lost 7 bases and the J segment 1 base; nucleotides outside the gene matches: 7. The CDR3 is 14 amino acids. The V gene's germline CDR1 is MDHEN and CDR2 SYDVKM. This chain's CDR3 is CASTALASSYEQYF. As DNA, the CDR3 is TGTGCCAGCACGGCACTAGCGTCTTCCTACGAGCAGTACTTC. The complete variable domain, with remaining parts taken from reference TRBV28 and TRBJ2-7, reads DVKVTQSSRYLVKRTGEKVFLECVQDMDHENMFWYRQDPGLGLRLIYFSYDVKMKEKGDIPEGYSVSREKKERFSLILESASTNQTSMYLCASTALASSYEQYFGPGTRLTVT.

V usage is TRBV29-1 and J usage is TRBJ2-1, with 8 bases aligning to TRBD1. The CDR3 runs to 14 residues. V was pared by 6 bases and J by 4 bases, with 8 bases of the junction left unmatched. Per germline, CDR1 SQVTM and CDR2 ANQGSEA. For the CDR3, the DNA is TGCAGCGTAGATAGAACAGGGGGGTACAATGAGCAGTTCTTC. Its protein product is CSVDRTGGYNEQFF.

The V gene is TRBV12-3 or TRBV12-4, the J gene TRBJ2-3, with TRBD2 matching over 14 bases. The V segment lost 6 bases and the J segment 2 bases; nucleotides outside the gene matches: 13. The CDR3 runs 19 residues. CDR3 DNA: TGTGCCAGCAGCCGACGCAGACTAGCGGGAGGGCCATCCACAGATACGCAGTATTTT. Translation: CASSRRRLAGGPSTDTQYF.

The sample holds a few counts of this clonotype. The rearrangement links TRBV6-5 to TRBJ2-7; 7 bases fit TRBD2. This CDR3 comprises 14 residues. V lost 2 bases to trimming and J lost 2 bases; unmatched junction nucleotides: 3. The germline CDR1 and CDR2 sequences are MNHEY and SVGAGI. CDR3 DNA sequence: TGTGCCAGCAGTTACGGGCTAGCGGCCTACGAGCAGTACTTC. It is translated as CASSYGLAAYEQYF.

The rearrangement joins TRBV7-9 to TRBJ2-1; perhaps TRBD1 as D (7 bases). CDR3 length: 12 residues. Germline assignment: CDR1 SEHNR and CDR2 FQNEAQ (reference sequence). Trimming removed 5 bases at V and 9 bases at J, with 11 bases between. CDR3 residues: CASSPGGSEQFF. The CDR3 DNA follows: TGTGCCAGCAGCCCAGGGGGGAGTGAGCAGTTCTTC.

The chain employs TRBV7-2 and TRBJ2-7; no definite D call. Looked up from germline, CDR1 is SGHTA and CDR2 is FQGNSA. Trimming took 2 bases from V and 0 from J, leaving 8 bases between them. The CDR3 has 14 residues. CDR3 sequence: CASSLLRFSYEQYF. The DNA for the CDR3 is TGTGCCAGCAGCTTACTACGCTTCTCCTACGAGCAGTACTTC.

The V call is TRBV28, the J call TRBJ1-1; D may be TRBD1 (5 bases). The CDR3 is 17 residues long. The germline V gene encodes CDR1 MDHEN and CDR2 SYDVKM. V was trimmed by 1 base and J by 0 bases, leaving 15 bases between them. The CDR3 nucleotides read TGTGCCAGCAGTTTATTAGCGGGGGGGACTTTGAACACTGAAGCTTTCTTT. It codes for CASSLLAGGTLNTEAFF.

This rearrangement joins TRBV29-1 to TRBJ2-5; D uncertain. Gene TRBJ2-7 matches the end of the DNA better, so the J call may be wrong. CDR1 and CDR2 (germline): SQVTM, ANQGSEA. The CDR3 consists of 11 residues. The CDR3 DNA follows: TGCAGCGTCCGACATTACCACGAGCAGTACTTC. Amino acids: CSVRHYHEQYF.

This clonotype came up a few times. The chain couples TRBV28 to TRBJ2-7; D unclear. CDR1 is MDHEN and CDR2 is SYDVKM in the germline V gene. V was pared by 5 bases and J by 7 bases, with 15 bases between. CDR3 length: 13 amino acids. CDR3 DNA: TGTGCCAGCAGTACCCGTGGGCCCGGAGAGCAGTACTTC. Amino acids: CASSTRGPGEQYF.

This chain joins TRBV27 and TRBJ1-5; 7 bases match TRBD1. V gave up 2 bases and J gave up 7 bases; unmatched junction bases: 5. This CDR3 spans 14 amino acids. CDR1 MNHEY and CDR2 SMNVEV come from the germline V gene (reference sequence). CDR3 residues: CASSLLAGGQPQHF. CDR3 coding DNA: TGTGCCAGCAGTTTACTGGCAGGGGGACAGCCCCAGCATTTT.

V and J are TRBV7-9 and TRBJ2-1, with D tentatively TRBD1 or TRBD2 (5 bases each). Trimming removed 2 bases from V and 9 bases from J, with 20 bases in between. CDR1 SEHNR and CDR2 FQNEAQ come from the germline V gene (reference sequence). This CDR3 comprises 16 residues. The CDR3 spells CASSLIGASRGSEQFF. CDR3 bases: TGTGCCAGCAGCTTAATTGGGGCTAGTCGGGGAAGTGAGCAGTTCTTC.

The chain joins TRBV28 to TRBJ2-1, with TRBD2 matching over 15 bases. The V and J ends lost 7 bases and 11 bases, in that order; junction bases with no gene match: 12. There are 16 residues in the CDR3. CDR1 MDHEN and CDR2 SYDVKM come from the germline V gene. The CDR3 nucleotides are TGTGCCAGCACAATCCCCGGGACTAGCGGGAGGCGGAAGCAGTTCTTC. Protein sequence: CASTIPGTSGRRKQFF.

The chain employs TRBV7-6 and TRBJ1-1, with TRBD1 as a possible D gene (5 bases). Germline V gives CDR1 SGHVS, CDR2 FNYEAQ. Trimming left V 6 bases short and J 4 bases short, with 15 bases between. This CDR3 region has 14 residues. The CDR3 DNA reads TGTGCCAGCAGACCCATACGCGGGGGCACTGAAGCTTTCTTT. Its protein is CASRPIRGGTEAFF.

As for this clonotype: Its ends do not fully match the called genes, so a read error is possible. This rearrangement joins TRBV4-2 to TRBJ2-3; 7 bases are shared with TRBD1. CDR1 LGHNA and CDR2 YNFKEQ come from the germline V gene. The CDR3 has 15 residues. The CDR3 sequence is CASSRGGVGTDMQYF. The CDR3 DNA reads TGTGCCAGCAGCCGAGGGGGAGTAGGGACAGATATGCAGTATTTT.

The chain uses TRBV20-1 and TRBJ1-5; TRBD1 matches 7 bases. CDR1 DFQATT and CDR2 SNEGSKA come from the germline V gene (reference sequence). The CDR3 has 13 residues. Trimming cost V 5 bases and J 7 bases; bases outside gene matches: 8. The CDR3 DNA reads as TGCAGTGCTGCCCGGGACAGTCGGCAGCCCCAGCATTTT. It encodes CSAARDSRQPQHF.

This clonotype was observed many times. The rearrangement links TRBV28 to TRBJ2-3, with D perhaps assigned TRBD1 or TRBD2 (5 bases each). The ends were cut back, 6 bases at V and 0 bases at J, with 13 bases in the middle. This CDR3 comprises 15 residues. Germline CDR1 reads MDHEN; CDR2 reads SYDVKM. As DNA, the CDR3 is TGTGCCAGCAGCCCCGGGGCAGCTAGCACAGATACGCAGTATTTT. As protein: CASSPGAASTDTQYF.

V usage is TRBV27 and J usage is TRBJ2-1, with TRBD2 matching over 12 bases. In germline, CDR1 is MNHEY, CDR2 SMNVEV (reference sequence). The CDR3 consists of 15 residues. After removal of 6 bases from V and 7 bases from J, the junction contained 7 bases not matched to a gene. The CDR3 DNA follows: TGTGCCAGCAGAACTCGGACTAGCGGGGTAAATGAGCAGTTCTTC. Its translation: CASRTRTSGVNEQFF.